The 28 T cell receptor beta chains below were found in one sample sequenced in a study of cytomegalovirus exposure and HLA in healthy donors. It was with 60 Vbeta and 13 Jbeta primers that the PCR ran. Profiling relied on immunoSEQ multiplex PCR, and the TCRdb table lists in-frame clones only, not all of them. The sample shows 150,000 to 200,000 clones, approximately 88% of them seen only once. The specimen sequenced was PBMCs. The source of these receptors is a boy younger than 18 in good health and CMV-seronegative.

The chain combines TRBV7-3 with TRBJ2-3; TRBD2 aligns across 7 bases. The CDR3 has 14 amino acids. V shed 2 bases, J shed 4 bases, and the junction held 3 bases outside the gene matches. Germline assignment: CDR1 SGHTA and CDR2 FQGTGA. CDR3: CASSLSSGADTQYF. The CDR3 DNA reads TGTGCCAGCAGCTTATCTAGCGGCGCAGATACGCAGTATTTT.

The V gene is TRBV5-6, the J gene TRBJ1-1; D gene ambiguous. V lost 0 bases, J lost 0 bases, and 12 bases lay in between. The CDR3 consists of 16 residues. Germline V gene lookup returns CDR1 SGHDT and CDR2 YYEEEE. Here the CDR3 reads CASSLAGIGMNTEAFF. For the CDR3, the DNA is TGTGCCAGCAGCTTGGCGGGGATCGGAATGAACACTGAAGCTTTCTTT. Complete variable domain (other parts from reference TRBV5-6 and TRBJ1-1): DAGVTQSPTHLIKTRGQQVTLRCSPKSGHDTVSWYQQALGQGPQFIFQYYEEEERQRGNFPDRFSGHQFPNYSSELNVNALLLGDSALYLCASSLAGIGMNTEAFFGQGTRLTVV.

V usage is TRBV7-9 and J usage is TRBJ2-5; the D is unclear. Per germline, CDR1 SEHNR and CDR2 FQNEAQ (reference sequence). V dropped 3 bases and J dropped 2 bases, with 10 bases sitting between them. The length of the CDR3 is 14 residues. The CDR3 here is CASSFTERQETQYF. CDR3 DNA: TGTGCCAGCAGCTTCACAGAAAGACAAGAGACCCAGTACTTC. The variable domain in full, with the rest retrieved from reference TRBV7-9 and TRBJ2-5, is DTGVSQNPRHKITKRGQNVTFRCDPISEHNRLYWYRQTLGQGPEFLTYFQNEAQLEKSRLLSDRFSAERPKGSFSTLEIQRTEQGDSAMYLCASSFTERQETQYFGPGTRLLVL.

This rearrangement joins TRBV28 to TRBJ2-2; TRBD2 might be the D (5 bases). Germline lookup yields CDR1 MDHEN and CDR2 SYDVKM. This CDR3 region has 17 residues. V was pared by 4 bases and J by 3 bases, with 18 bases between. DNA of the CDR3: TGTGCCAGCAGTTCCCCCTTGGGAGCCCGGGACACCGGGGAGCTGTTTTTT. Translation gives CASSSPLGARDTGELFF.

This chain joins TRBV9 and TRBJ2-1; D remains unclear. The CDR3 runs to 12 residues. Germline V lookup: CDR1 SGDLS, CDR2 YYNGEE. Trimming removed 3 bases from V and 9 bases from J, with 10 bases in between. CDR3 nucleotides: TGTGCCAGCAGCGACCCCCCGGGTGAGCAGTTCTTC. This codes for CASSDPPGEQFF.

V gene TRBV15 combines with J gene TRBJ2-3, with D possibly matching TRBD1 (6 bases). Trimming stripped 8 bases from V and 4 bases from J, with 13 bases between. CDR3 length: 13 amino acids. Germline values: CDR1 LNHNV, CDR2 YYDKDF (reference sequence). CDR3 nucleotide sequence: TGTGCCACCTCTGTGGGGGCCGCAGATACGCAGTATTTT. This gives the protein CATSVGAADTQYF. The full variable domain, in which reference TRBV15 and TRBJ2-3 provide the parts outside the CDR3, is DAMVIQNPRYQVTQFGKPVTLSCSQTLNHNVMYWYQQKSSQAPKLLFHYYDKDFNNEADTPDNFQSRRPNTSFCFLDIRSPGLGDTAMYLCATSVGAADTQYFGPGTRLTVL.

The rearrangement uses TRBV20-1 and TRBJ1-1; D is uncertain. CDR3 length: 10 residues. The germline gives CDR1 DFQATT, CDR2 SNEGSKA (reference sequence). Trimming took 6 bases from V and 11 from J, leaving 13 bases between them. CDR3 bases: TGCAGTGCACCTCGTACGAGGGCTTTCTTT. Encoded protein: CSAPRTRAFF.

CDR3 amino acids: CASWRYQETQYF. The DNA for the CDR3 is TGTGCCAGCTGGCGGTACCAAGAGACCCAGTACTTC. V usage is TRBV6-5 and J usage is TRBJ2-5, with D hard to call. In germline, CDR1 is MNHEY, CDR2 SVGAGI. V was clipped by 8 bases and J by 0 bases, with 7 bases between them. This CDR3 has 12 amino acids.

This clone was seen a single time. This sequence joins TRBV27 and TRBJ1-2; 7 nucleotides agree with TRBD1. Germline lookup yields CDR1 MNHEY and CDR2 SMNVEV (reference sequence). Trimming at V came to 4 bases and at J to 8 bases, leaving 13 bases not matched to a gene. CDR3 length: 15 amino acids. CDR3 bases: TGTGCCAGCAGTTCGCCGCCCGGGACAGCGGAGGGCTACACCTTC. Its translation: CASSSPPGTAEGYTF.

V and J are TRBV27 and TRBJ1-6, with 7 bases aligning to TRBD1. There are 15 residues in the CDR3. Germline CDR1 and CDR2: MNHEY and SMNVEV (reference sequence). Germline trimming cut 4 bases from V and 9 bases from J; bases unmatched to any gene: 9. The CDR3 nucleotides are TGTGCCAGCAGTTACACGACAGGGTCCAGTTCACCCCTCCACTTT. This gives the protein CASSYTTGSSSPLHF.

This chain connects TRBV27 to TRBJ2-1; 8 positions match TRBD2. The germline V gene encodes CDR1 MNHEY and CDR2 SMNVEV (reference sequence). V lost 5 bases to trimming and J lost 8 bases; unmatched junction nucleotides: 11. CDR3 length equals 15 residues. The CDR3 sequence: CASSELGLVSHEQFF. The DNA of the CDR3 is TGTGCCAGCAGTGAACTGGGACTAGTTAGCCATGAGCAGTTCTTC.

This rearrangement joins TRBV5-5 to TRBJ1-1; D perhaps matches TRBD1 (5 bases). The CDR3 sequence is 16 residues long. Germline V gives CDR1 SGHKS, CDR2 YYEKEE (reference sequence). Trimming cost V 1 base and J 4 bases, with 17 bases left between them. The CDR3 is CASSLRRGGLGTEAFF. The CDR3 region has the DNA TGTGCCAGCAGCTTGAGGCGGGGCGGATTGGGCACTGAAGCTTTCTTT.

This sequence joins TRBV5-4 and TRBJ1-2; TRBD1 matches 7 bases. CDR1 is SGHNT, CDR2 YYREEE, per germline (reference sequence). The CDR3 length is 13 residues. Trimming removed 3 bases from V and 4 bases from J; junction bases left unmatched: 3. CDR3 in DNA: TGTGCCAGCAGCTCGGACAGGATCTATGGCTACACCTTC. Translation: CASSSDRIYGYTF.

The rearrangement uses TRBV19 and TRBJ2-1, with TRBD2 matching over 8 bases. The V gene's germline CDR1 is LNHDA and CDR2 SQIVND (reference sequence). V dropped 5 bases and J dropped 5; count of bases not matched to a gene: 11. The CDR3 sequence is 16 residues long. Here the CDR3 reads CASSPKAGAEDNEQFF. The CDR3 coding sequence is TGTGCCAGTAGTCCAAAAGCGGGAGCGGAAGACAATGAGCAGTTCTTC.

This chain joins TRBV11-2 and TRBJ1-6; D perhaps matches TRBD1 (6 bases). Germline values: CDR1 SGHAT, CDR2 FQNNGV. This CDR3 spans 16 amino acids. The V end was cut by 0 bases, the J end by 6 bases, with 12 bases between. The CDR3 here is CASSLDFPQGNSPLHF. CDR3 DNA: TGTGCCAGCAGCTTAGATTTTCCACAGGGTAATTCACCCCTCCACTTT. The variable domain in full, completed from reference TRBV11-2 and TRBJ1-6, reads EAGVAQSPRYKIIEKRQSVAFWCNPISGHATLYWYQQILGQGPKLLIQFQNNGVVDDSQLPKDRFSAERLKGVDSTLKIQPAKLEDSAVYLCASSLDFPQGNSPLHFGNGTRLTVT.

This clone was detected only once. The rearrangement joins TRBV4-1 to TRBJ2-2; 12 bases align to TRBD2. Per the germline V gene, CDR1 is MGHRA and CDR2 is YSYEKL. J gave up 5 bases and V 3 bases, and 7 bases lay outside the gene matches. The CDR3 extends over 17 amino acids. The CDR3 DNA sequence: TGCGCCAGCAGCCAGGGCCGACTAGCGGGGGTGACCGGGGAGCTGTTTTTT. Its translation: CASSQGRLAGVTGELFF.

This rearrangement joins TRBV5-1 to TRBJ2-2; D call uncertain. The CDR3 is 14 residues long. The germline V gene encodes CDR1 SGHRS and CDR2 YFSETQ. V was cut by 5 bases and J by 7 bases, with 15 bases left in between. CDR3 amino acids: CASSTEYGFGELFF. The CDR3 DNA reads TGCGCCAGCAGTACGGAGTATGGGTTCGGGGAGCTGTTTTTT.

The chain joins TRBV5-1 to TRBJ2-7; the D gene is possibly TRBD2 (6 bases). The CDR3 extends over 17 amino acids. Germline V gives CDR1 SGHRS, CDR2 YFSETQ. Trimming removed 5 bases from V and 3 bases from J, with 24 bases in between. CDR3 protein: CASRRGGLGGVNYEQYF. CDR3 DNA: TGCGCCAGCAGAAGAGGAGGGCTGGGCGGAGTGAACTACGAGCAGTACTTC.

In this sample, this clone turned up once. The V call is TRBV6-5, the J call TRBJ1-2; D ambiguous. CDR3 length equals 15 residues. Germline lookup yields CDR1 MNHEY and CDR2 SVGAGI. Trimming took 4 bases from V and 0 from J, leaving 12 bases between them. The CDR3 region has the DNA TGTGCCAGCAGTTCCCCAACATCCCCTAACTATGGCTACACCTTC. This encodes CASSSPTSPNYGYTF.

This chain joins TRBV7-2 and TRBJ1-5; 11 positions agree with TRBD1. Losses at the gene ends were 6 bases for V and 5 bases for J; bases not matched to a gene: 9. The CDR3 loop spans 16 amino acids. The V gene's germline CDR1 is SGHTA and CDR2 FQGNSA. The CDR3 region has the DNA TGTGCCAGCAGTTTCACCCCGGGACAGGGGGATCAGCCCCAGCATTTT. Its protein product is CASSFTPGQGDQPQHF.

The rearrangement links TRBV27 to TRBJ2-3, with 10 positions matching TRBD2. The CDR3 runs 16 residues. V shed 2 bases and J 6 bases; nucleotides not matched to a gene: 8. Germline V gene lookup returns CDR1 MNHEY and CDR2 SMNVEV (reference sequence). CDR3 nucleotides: TGTGCCAGCAGTTTAGAGCGGGAGGGCCGTTGGGATACGCAGTATTTT. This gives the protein CASSLEREGRWDTQYF.

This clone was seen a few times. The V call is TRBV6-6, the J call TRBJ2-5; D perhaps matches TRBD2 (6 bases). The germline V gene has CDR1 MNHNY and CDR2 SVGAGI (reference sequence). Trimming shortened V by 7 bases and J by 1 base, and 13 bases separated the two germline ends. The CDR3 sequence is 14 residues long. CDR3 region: CASTGTARQETQYF. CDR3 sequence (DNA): TGTGCCAGCACCGGGACTGCCCGCCAAGAGACCCAGTACTTC.

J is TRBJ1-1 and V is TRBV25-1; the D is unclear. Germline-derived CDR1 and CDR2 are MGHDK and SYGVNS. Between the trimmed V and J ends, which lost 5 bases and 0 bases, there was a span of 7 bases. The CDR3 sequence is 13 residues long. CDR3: CASSHSMNTEAFF. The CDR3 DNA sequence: TGTGCCAGCAGTCACAGCATGAACACTGAAGCTTTCTTT.

The CDR3 sequence is CASSLKRTGRIASGPQHF. The CDR3 coding sequence is TGTGCCAGCAGCTTAAAACGGACAGGGAGGATTGCGTCGGGGCCCCAGCATTTT. The rearrangement uses TRBV5-8 and TRBJ1-5; 8 nucleotides align to TRBD1. The CDR3 extends over 18 amino acids. The ends lost 2 bases at V and 9 bases at J; junction bases unmatched: 19. The germline gives CDR1 SGHTS, CDR2 YDEGEE.

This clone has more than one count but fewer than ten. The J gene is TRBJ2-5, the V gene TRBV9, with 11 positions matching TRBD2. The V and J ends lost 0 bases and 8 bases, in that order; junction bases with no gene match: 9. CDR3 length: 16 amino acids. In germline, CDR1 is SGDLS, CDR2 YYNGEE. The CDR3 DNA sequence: TGTGCCAGCAGCGTAGTCGCTAGCGGGGGGAAAGGAACCCAGTACTTC. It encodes CASSVVASGGKGTQYF.

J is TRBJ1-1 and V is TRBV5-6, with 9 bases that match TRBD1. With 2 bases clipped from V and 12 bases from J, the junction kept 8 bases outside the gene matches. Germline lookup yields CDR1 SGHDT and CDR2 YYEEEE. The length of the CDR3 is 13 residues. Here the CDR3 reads CASSFNRGRGPFF. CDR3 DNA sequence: TGTGCCAGCAGCTTTAACAGGGGGCGCGGGCCTTTCTTT.

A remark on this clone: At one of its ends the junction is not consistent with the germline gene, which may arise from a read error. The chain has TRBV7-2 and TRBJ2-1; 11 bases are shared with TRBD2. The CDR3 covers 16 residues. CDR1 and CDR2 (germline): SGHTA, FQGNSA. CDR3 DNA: TGTGCCAGCAGCGTAGCGGGGGGGCTCATATCTAATGAGCAGTTCTTC. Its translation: CASSVAGGLISNEQFF.

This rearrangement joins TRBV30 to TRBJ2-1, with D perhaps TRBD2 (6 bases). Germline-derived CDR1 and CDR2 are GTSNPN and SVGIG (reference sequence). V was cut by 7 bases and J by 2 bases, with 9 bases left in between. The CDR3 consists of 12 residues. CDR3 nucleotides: TGTGCCTTTAGCGGACCCTACAATGAGCAGTTCTTC. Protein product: CAFSGPYNEQFF.